This entry lists 29 T cell receptor beta chains sequenced from one sample in a study of radiotherapy plus CTLA-4 blockade in lung cancer. Sequenced by immunoSEQ multiplex PCR; TCRdb stores in-frame clones only, minus some. The repertoire holds 40,000 to 45,000 clones, with roughly 70% as singletons. Sequenced material: peripheral blood, taken from a patient treated with radiotherapy plus ipilimumab. The origin of the receptors is a human donor with non-small cell lung cancer who had stable disease on radiotherapy plus ipilimumab.

The V gene is TRBV29-1, the J gene TRBJ2-1, with D uncertain. V lost 3 bases and J 4 bases, leaving 4 bases between the germline ends. The germline gives CDR1 SQVTM, CDR2 ANQGSEA. The length of the CDR3 is 11 residues. CDR3 in DNA: TGCAGCGTTGACATTTACAATGAGCAGTTCTTC. Encoded protein: CSVDIYNEQFF.

The J gene is TRBJ2-5, the V gene TRBV2; the match to TRBD1 covers 11 bases. J gave up 4 bases and V 5 bases, and 3 bases lay outside the gene matches. The CDR3 runs to 14 residues. The germline CDR1 and CDR2 sequences are SNHLY and FYNNEI. The CDR3 DNA sequence: TGTGCCAGCAGTCCCGGGACAGGGGGAGAGACCCAGTACTTC. Translating gives CASSPGTGGETQYF.

The chain couples TRBV11-2 to TRBJ1-3; a possible D gene is TRBD1 (5 bases). The germline V and J ends were trimmed by 3 bases and 4 bases, with 13 bases remaining between them. Germline CDR1 is SGHAT and CDR2 is FQNNGV. This CDR3 is 15 amino acids long. The DNA for the CDR3 is TGTGCCAGCAGCTTCGGCCTGGGGCTCGGAAACACCATATATTTT. Its translation: CASSFGLGLGNTIYF.

V and J are TRBV4-2 and TRBJ2-3; 10 bases are shared with TRBD2. The trim removed 4 bases at V and 5 bases at J, leaving 15 bases unmatched. The CDR3 contains 18 residues. The germline V gene encodes CDR1 LGHNA and CDR2 YNFKEQ. CDR3 DNA: TGTGCCAGCAGCCGGGCAGGGGAGTCTAGCGGGGGTGGAGATACGCAGTATTTT. Its translation: CASSRAGESSGGGDTQYF.

The chain is built from TRBV30 and TRBJ1-6; no definite D call. Germline CDR1 GTSNPN, CDR2 SVGIG (reference sequence). V was shortened by 0 bases and J by 9 bases, with 12 bases between the two germline ends. CDR3 length: 14 residues. The DNA for the CDR3 is TGTGCCTGGAGTGTCTCCGGTTTCGGTTCACCCCTCCACTTT. The encoded protein is CAWSVSGFGSPLHF.

This chain connects TRBV6-6 to TRBJ2-7; D not certain. Per germline, CDR1 MNHNY and CDR2 SVGAGI (reference sequence). This CDR3 contains 15 residues. With 2 bases removed from V and 3 bases from J, the gap between germline ends came to 14 bases. The CDR3 reads CASSYQVIYGYEQYF. For the CDR3, the DNA is TGTGCCAGCAGTTACCAGGTCATTTATGGCTACGAGCAGTACTTC.

The chain employs TRBV27 and TRBJ2-7, with 8 bases fitting TRBD1. The CDR3 loop spans 14 amino acids. Trimming cost V 6 bases and J 3 bases; bases outside gene matches: 7. The germline V gene has CDR1 MNHEY and CDR2 SMNVEV (reference sequence). The CDR3 sequence: CASSIQGANYEQYF. The CDR3 DNA reads TGTGCCAGCAGCATCCAGGGGGCGAACTACGAGCAGTACTTC.

The rearrangement uses TRBV5-6 and TRBJ2-5, with a possible D match to TRBD2 (6 bases). Trimming took off 1 base at V and 5 bases at J, with 15 bases between the two ends. The CDR3 covers 15 residues. Germline-derived CDR1 and CDR2 are SGHDT and YYEEEE. The CDR3 loop is CASSLISGGMETQYF. DNA of the CDR3: TGTGCCAGCAGCTTGATTTCCGGAGGGATGGAGACCCAGTACTTC.

This clone has a handful of counts. This sample includes further DNA sequences coding for the same CDR3. The DNA of the CDR3 is TGTGCCAGCAGCCGACAGGGGACCTATGGCTACACCTTC. Translation gives CASSRQGTYGYTF. This chain uses TRBV5-5 with TRBJ1-2; 8 positions match TRBD1. Trimming took 4 bases from V and 4 from J; bases not matched to a gene: 3. Germline V gene data show CDR1 as SGHKS and CDR2 as YYEKEE (reference sequence). This CDR3 is built from 13 residues.

The chain is built from TRBV19 and TRBJ1-2, with 10 bases matching TRBD1. The germline V gene has CDR1 LNHDA and CDR2 SQIVND (reference sequence). The V gene end was trimmed by 6 bases and the J gene end by 4 bases; junction bases not matched to a gene: 5. The CDR3 length is 14 residues. CDR3 in DNA: TGTGCCAGTAGCGGACAGGGGGTCTCCTATGGCTACACCTTC. Its protein product is CASSGQGVSYGYTF.

J is TRBJ2-1 and V is TRBV11-2, with D perhaps matching TRBD1 (5 bases). V was cut by 5 bases and J by 10 bases, with 18 bases left in between. The CDR3 contains 14 residues. CDR1 SGHAT and CDR2 FQNNGV come from the germline V gene. The CDR3 nucleotides are TGTGCCAGCAGCCCAGCAGGCTTGGCAGGGGAGCAGTTCTTC. This gives the protein CASSPAGLAGEQFF.

This clone was recorded a few times. The chain uses TRBV6-5 and TRBJ2-1; 9 nucleotides agree with TRBD1. Per germline, CDR1 MNHEY and CDR2 SVGAGI. J lost 0 bases, V lost 5 bases, and 2 bases had no gene match. The CDR3 covers 15 residues. The CDR3 DNA follows: TGTGCCAGCAGTCCGACAGGGGGCTCCTACAATGAGCAGTTCTTC. It specifies CASSPTGGSYNEQFF.

This clone was seen a few times. The chain has TRBV11-2 and TRBJ2-5; 8 bases fit TRBD1. The V and J ends lost 1 base and 7 bases, in that order; junction bases with no gene match: 8. The CDR3 runs 15 residues. Germline assignment: CDR1 SGHAT and CDR2 FQNNGV. CDR3 loop: CASSLAGQAHVTQYF. DNA of the CDR3: TGTGCCAGCAGCTTAGCGGGACAGGCCCATGTGACCCAGTACTTC.

The V and J genes are TRBV7-2 and TRBJ1-2; 12 nucleotides align to TRBD1. The V segment lost 3 bases and the J segment 4 bases; nucleotides outside the gene matches: 3. Germline V CDR1 and CDR2: SGHTA, FQGNSA. The CDR3 loop spans 15 amino acids. The CDR3 sequence is CASSFGTGGAYGYTF. The CDR3 coding sequence is TGTGCCAGCAGCTTCGGGACAGGGGGCGCCTATGGCTACACCTTC.

V usage is TRBV7-2 and J usage is TRBJ2-1, with D perhaps matching TRBD2 (5 bases). CDR1 and CDR2 from the germline V gene are SGHTA and FQGNSA. The CDR3 covers 15 residues. V lost 2 bases and J lost 2, with 10 bases in between. CDR3: CASSLQRQTYNEQFF. CDR3 in DNA: TGTGCCAGCAGCTTACAGCGGCAGACCTACAATGAGCAGTTCTTC.

The V gene is TRBV18, the J gene TRBJ2-5; 7 bases align to TRBD1. This CDR3 is 16 amino acids long. Germline V CDR1 and CDR2: KGHSH, LQKENI. The V gene end was trimmed by 2 bases and the J gene end by 2 bases; junction bases not matched to a gene: 8. The CDR3 loop is CASSPGRQGGQETQYF. CDR3 bases: TGTGCCAGCTCACCAGGAAGACAGGGCGGTCAAGAGACCCAGTACTTC.

The rearrangement joins TRBV5-1 to TRBJ1-1; 9 bases fit TRBD1. CDR1 is SGHRS and CDR2 is YFSETQ in the germline V gene. The CDR3 length is 12 residues. Trimming took 5 bases from V and 9 from J; bases not matched to a gene: 5. The DNA of the CDR3 is TGCGCCAGCAGAGCGGACAGGGGCCAAGCTTTCTTT. Translation: CASRADRGQAFF. Using reference TRBV5-1 and TRBJ1-1 for the parts outside the CDR3, the full variable domain is KAGVTQTPRYLIKTRGQQVTLSCSPISGHRSVSWYQQTPGQGLQFLFEYFSETQRNKGNFPGRFSGRQFSNSRSEMNVSTLELGDSALYLCASRADRGQAFFGQGTRLTVV.

For this clone: One junction end disagrees with the germline gene, perhaps due to a read error. At the DNA level, this CDR3 is encoded by other sequences in the same sample as well. The rearrangement joins TRBV7-9 to TRBJ2-3; D not certain. Germline V CDR1 and CDR2: SEHNR, FQNEAQ (reference sequence). The CDR3 spans 12 residues. As DNA, the CDR3 is TGTGCTAGCAGCTTAGTTCCAGGTCCGCAGTATTTT. It yields the protein CASSLVPGPQYF.

The chain recombines TRBV11-3 with TRBJ1-1; D unclear. CDR3 length: 12 residues. V was shortened by 3 bases and J by 5 bases, with 7 bases between the two germline ends. The germline V gene encodes CDR1 SGHNT and CDR2 YENEEA. This CDR3 is CASSLSRTEAFF. Written as DNA, the CDR3 is TGTGCCAGCAGCTTGTCCCGGACTGAAGCTTTCTTT.

The chain has TRBV2 and TRBJ2-1; D is ambiguous. The germline V and J ends were trimmed by 6 bases and 5 bases, with 11 bases remaining between them. The CDR3 extends over 13 amino acids. In germline, CDR1 is SNHLY, CDR2 FYNNEI. CDR3 sequence reads: CASSLLTNNEQFF. For the CDR3, the DNA is TGTGCCAGCAGCCTCCTAACCAACAATGAGCAGTTCTTC.

V is TRBV19 and J is TRBJ2-2, with 8 bases fitting TRBD1. This CDR3 has 15 residues. V gave up 3 bases and J gave up 1 base; unmatched junction bases: 1. Germline CDR1 LNHDA, CDR2 SQIVND (reference sequence). The CDR3 region is CASSIGTGNTGELFF. The DNA of the CDR3 is TGTGCCAGTAGTATTGGGACAGGGAACACCGGGGAGCTGTTTTTT.

This clone has just a few counts. J is TRBJ1-6 and V is TRBV7-2, with unresolved D. The CDR3 length is 18 residues. Germline CDR1 reads SGHTA; CDR2 reads FQGNSA. V gave up 1 base and J gave up 0 bases, with 13 bases separating them. The CDR3, as DNA: TGTGCCAGCAGCTTAGGATGGGGAGGTAGCTCCTATAATTCACCCCTCCACTTT. It yields the protein CASSLGWGGSSYNSPLHF.

Of note for this clone: One end of the junction fails to match germline, which may point to a read error. The rearrangement uses TRBV18 and TRBJ2-2; D is uncertain. The CDR3 runs 12 residues. From germline, CDR1 is KGHSH and CDR2 LQKENI. The CDR3 loop is CASSSPAVELFF. For the CDR3, the DNA is TGTGCCAGCTCATCACCCGCGGTGGAGCTGTTTTTT.

The CDR3 bases are TGTGCCTGGAGTGTACAACAGGGTTGGGGTGAAAAACTGTTTTTT. Translated, it gives CAWSVQQGWGEKLFF. The rearrangement uses TRBV30 and TRBJ1-4, with D maybe TRBD1 (6 bases). This CDR3 spans 15 amino acids. V lost 0 bases, J lost 7 bases, and 15 bases lay in between. Germline CDR1 reads GTSNPN; CDR2 reads SVGIG (reference sequence).

The J gene is TRBJ2-7, the V gene TRBV27, with 7 bases identical to TRBD1. The CDR3 runs to 14 residues. CDR1 is MNHEY and CDR2 is SMNVEV in the germline V gene (reference sequence). V shed 7 bases, J shed 1 base, and the junction held 7 bases outside the gene matches. The CDR3 coding sequence is TGTGCCAGCAAGAAGGGGGACAGTTCCTACGAGCAGTACTTC. Its translation is CASKKGDSSYEQYF.

The DNA for the CDR3 is TGTGCCAGCAGCTTCGGCAGGAACTATGGCTACACCTTC. The encoded protein is CASSFGRNYGYTF. The V and J genes are TRBV7-8 and TRBJ1-2, with D unclear. This CDR3 is built from 13 residues. CDR1 is SGHVS, CDR2 FQNEAQ, per germline. Trimming pared 3 bases from V and 2 bases from J, leaving 7 bases between.

This chain joins TRBV7-3 and TRBJ2-1; D uncertain. The germline V and J ends were trimmed by 1 base and 8 bases, with 15 bases remaining between them. Germline V gene lookup returns CDR1 SGHTA and CDR2 FQGTGA. This CDR3 region has 15 residues. The CDR3 loop reads CASSLKVRGIDEQFF. CDR3 coding DNA: TGTGCCAGCAGCTTAAAGGTTCGAGGTATCGATGAGCAGTTCTTC. The complete variable domain, with remaining parts taken from reference TRBV7-3 and TRBJ2-1, reads GAGVSQTPSNKVTEKGKYVELRCDPISGHTALYWYRQSLGQGPEFLIYFQGTGAADDSGLPNDRFFAVRPEGSVSTLKIQRTERGDSAVYLCASSLKVRGIDEQFFGPGTRLTVL.

This clone was observed a few times. V is TRBV7-9 and J is TRBJ1-2, with D tentatively TRBD1 (6 bases). V was trimmed by 2 bases and J by 12 bases, leaving 19 bases between them. Germline CDR1 and CDR2: SEHNR and FQNEAQ (reference sequence). CDR3 length: 14 amino acids. In DNA, the CDR3 is TGTGCCAGCAGCTTACAGGGGCCGCTCGACGGAAACACCTTC. As protein: CASSLQGPLDGNTF.

The chain links TRBV30 to TRBJ1-1; TRBD1 aligns across 12 bases. CDR1 and CDR2 (germline): GTSNPN, SVGIG (reference sequence). CDR3 length: 17 amino acids. With V trimmed by 0 bases and J by 1 base, 6 bases remained unmatched. CDR3 amino acids: CAWSVPRGQGANTEAFF. The CDR3 DNA follows: TGTGCCTGGAGTGTACCGCGGGGACAGGGGGCGAACACTGAAGCTTTCTTT.